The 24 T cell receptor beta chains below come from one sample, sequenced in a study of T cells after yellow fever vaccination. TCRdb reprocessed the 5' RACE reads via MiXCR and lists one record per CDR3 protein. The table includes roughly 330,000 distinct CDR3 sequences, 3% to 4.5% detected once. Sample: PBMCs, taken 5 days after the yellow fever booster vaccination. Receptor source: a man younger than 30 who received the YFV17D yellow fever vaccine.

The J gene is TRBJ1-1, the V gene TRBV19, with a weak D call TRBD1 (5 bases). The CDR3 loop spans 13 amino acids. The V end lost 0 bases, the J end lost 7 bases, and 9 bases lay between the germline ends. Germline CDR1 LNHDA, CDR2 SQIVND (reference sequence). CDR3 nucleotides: TGTGCCAGTAGTATAGACCGGGGGGATGAAGCTTTCTTT. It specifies CASSIDRGDEAFF.

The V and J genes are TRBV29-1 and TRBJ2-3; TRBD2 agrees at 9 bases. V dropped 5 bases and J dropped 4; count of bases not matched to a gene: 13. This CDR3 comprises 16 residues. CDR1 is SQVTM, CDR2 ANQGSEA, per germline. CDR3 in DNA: TGCAGCGTTTCAATCACTAGCGGGTGGAGTCCAGATACGCAGTATTTT. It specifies CSVSITSGWSPDTQYF.

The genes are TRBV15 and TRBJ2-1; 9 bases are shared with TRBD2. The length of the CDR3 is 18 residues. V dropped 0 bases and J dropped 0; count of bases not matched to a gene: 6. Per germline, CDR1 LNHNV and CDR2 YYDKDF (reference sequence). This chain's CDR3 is CATSREGGGVSSYNEQFF. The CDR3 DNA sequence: TGTGCCACCAGCAGAGAGGGCGGGGGGGTGAGCTCCTACAATGAGCAGTTCTTC. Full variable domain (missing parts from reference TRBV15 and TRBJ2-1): DAMVIQNPRYQVTQFGKPVTLSCSQTLNHNVMYWYQQKSSQAPKLLFHYYDKDFNNEADTPDNFQSRRPNTSFCFLDIRSPGLGDTAMYLCATSREGGGVSSYNEQFFGPGTRLTVL.

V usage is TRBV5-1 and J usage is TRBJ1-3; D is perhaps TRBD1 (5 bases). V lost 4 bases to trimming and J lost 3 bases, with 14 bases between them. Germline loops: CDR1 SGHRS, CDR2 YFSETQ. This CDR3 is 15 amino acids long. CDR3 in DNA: TGCGCCAGCAGCACCTGGGGGTCGAGTGGAAACACCATATATTTT. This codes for CASSTWGSSGNTIYF.

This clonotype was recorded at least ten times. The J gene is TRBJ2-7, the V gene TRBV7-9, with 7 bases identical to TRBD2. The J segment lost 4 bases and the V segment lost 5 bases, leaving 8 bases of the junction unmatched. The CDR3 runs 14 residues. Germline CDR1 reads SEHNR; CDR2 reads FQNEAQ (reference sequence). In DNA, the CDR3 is TGTGCCAGCAGCCCCGGGGGAGGGGAATACGAGCAGTACGTC. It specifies CASSPGGGEYEQYV.

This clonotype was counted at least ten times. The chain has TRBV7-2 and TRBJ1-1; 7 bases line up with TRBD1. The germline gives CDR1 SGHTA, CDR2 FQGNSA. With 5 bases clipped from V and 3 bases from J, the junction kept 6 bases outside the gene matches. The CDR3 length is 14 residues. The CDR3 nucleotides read TGTGCCAGCAGCGTACAGGGGCTACACACTGAAGCTTTCTTT. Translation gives CASSVQGLHTEAFF. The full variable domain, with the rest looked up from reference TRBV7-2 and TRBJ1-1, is GAGVSQSPSNKVTEKGKDVELRCDPISGHTALYWYRQSLGQGLEFLIYFQGNSAPDKSGLPSDRFSAERTGGSVSTLTIQRTQQEDSAVYLCASSVQGLHTEAFFGQGTRLTVV.

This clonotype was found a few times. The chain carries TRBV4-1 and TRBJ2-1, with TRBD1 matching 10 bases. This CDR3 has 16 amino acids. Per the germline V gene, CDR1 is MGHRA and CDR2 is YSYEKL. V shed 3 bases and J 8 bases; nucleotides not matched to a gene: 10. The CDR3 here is CASSQAFSGTGDEQFF. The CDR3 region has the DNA TGCGCCAGCAGCCAGGCCTTTTCCGGGACAGGGGATGAGCAGTTCTTC.

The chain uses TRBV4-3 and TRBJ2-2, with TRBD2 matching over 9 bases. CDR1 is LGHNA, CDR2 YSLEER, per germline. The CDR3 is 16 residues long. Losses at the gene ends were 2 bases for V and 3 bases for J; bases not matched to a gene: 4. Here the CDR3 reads CASSQLAGHYTGELFF. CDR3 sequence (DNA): TGCGCCAGCAGCCAACTAGCGGGACATTACACCGGGGAGCTGTTTTTT.

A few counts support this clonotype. The chain's CDR3 is CASSLGQLGLFF. In DNA form, the CDR3 reads TGTGCCAGCAGCTTAGGACAGCTTGGCCTGTTTTTT. The chain combines TRBV7-2 with TRBJ2-2; TRBD1 is a possible D gene (5 bases). The germline gives CDR1 SGHTA, CDR2 FQGNSA. The CDR3 runs 12 residues. V was trimmed by 1 base and J by 14 bases, leaving 11 bases between them.

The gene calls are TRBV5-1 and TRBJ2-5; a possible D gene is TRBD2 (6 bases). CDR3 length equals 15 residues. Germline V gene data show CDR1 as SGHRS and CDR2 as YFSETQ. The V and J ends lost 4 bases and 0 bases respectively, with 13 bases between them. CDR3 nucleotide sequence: TGCGCCAGCAGCGAGGGACTCGCGTACCAAGAGACCCAGTACTTC. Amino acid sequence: CASSEGLAYQETQYF. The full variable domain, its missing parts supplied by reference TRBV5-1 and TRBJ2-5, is KAGVTQTPRYLIKTRGQQVTLSCSPISGHRSVSWYQQTPGQGLQFLFEYFSETQRNKGNFPGRFSGRQFSNSRSEMNVSTLELGDSALYLCASSEGLAYQETQYFGPGTRLLVL.

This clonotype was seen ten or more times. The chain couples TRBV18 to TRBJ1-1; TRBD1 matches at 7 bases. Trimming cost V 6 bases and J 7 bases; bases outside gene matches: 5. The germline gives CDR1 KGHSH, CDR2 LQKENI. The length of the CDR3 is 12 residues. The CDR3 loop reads CASSRQGLEAFF. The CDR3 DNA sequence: TGTGCCAGCTCGCGACAGGGCCTTGAAGCTTTCTTT.

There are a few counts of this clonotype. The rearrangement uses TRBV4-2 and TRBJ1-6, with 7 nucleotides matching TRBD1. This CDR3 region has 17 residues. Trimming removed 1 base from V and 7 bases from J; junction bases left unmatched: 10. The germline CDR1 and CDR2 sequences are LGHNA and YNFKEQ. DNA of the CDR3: TGTGCCAGCAGCCAAGTCTATGGCGGACAGGAGAATTCACCCCTCCACTTT. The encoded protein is CASSQVYGGQENSPLHF.

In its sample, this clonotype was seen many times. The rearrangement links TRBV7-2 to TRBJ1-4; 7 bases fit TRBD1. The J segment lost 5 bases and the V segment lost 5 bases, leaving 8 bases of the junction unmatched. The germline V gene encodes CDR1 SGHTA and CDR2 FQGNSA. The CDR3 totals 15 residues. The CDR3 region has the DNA TGTGCCAGCAGCCCAAACAGGGGATTCAATGAAAAACTGTTTTTT. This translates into CASSPNRGFNEKLFF. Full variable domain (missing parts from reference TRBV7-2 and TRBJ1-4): GAGVSQSPSNKVTEKGKDVELRCDPISGHTALYWYRQSLGQGLEFLIYFQGNSAPDKSGLPSDRFSAERTGGSVSTLTIQRTQQEDSAVYLCASSPNRGFNEKLFFGSGTQLSVL.

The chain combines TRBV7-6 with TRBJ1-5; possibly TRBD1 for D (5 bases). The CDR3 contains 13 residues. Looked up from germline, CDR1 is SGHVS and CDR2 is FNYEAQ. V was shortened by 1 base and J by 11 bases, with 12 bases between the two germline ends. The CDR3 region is CASSLGLGGTQHF. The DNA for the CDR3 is TGTGCCAGCAGCTTAGGTCTCGGGGGGACCCAGCATTTT. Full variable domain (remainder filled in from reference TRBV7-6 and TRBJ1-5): GAGVSQSPRYKVTKRGQDVALRCDPISGHVSLYWYRQALGQGPEFLTYFNYEAQQDKSGLPNDRFSAERPEGSISTLTIQRTEQRDSAMYRCASSLGLGGTQHFGDGTRLSIL.

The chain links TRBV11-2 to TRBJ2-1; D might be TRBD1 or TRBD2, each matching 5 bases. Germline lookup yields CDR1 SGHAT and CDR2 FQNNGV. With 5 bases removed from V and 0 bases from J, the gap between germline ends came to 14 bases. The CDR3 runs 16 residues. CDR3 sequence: CASSQPGRSSYNEQFF. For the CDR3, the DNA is TGTGCCAGCAGCCAGCCGGGACGGAGCTCCTACAATGAGCAGTTCTTC. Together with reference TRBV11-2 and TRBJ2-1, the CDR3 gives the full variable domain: EAGVAQSPRYKIIEKRQSVAFWCNPISGHATLYWYQQILGQGPKLLIQFQNNGVVDDSQLPKDRFSAERLKGVDSTLKIQPAKLEDSAVYLCASSQPGRSSYNEQFFGPGTRLTVL.

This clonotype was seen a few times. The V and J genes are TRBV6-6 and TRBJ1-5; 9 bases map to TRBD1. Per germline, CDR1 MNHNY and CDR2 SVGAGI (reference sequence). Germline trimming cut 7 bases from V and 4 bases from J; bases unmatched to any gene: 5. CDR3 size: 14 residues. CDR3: CASNRDRANQPQHF. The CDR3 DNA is TGTGCCAGCAACAGGGACAGGGCTAATCAGCCCCAGCATTTT.

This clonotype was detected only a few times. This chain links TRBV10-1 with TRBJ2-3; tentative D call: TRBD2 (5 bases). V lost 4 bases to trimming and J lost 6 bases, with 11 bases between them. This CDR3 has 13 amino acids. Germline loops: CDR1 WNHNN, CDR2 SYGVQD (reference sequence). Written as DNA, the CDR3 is TGCGCCAGCAGTGGGAGGCGCGGCGATACGCAGTATTTT. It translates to CASSGRRGDTQYF.

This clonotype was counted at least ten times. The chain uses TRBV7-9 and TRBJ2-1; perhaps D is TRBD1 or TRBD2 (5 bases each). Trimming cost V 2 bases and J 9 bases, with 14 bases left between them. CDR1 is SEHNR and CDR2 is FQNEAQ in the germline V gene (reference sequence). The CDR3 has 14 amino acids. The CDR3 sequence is CASSLWDPSGEQFF. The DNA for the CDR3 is TGTGCCAGCAGCTTATGGGACCCATCGGGTGAGCAGTTCTTC.

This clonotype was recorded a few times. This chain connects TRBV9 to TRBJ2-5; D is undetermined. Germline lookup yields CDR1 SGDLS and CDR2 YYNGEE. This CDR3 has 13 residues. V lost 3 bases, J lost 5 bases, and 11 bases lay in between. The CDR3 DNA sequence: TGTGCCAGCAGCGGCGGCGCGCCGGAGACCCAGTACTTC. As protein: CASSGGAPETQYF.

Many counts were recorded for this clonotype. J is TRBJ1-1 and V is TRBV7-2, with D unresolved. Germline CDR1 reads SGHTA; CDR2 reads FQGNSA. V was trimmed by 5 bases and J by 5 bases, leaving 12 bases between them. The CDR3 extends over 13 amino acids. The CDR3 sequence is CASSPRSRTEAFF. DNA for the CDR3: TGTGCCAGCAGCCCCCGCAGCCGTACTGAAGCTTTCTTT.

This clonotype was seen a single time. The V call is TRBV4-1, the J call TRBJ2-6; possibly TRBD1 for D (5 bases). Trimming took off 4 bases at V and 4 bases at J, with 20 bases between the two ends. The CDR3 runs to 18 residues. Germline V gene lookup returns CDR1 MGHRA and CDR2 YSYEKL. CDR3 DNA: TGCGCCAGCAGCCCCCTCGGTTGGGGTTCAGGGGGGGCCAACGTCCTGACTTTC. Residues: CASSPLGWGSGGANVLTF.

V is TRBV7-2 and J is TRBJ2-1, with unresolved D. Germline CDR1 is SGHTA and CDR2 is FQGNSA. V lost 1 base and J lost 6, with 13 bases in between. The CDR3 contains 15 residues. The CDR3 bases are TGTGCCAGCAGCTTAGGTGTCGGAATACCCAATGAGCAGTTCTTC. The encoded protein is CASSLGVGIPNEQFF.

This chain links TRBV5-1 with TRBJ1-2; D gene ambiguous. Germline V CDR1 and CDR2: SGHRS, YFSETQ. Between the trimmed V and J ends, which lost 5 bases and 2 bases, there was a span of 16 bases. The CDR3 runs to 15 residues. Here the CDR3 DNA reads TGCGCCAGCAGGCTGGGCGCAGCTCTCAACTATGGCTACACCTTC. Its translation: CASRLGAALNYGYTF.

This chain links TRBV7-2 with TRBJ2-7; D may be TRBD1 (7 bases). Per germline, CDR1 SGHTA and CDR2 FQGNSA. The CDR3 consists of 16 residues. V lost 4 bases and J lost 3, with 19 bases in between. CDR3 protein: CASSSGGTDNFYEQYV. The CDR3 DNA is TGTGCCAGCAGCTCCGGCGGGACAGATAACTTCTACGAGCAGTACGTC.